Presented here are 28 T cell receptor beta chains from one specimen sequenced in a study of CD8 T cells in ankylosing spondylitis. TCRdb processed the 5' RACE reads anew with MiXCR; each CDR3 protein has one entry. Of around 130,000 distinct CDR3 sequences detected, approximately 6.8% appear once; the ten largest clones hold over 9%. The material sequenced was blood, either unsorted or a sorted T cell fraction (not recorded which). These receptors were obtained from a male donor with ankylosing spondylitis or in good health (not recorded which).

The rearrangement uses TRBV2 and TRBJ1-5; D is uncertain. CDR1 is SNHLY and CDR2 is FYNNEI in the germline V gene. The CDR3 runs to 14 residues. The germline V and J ends were trimmed by 3 bases and 4 bases, with 10 bases remaining between them. In nucleotides, the CDR3 is TGTGCCAGCAGTGAGGTACAGACGAATCAGCCCCAGCATTTT. Translating gives CASSEVQTNQPQHF.

This clonotype has a count of ten or more. CDR3 sequence (DNA): TGTGCCAGCAGTTACGGGGCAGAGCAAGAGACCCAGTACTTC. It encodes CASSYGAEQETQYF. The J gene is TRBJ2-5, the V gene TRBV6-5; D might be TRBD1 (5 bases). V lost 2 bases and J lost 2, with 9 bases in between. The germline V gene has CDR1 MNHEY and CDR2 SVGAGI. The CDR3 contains 14 residues.

In its sample, this clonotype was seen many times. V and J are TRBV5-1 and TRBJ2-1; 10 bases match TRBD2. This CDR3 is built from 17 residues. Trimming removed 0 bases from V and 8 bases from J; junction bases left unmatched: 11. Germline V lookup: CDR1 SGHRS, CDR2 YFSETQ. The DNA for the CDR3 is TGCGCCAGCAGCTTGGAGGCTAGCGGGAGTATGGTCCATGAGCAGTTCTTC. This translates into CASSLEASGSMVHEQFF.

This clonotype has a count of ten or more. This chain links TRBV7-2 with TRBJ1-5; possibly TRBD1 for D (5 bases). Trimming left V 1 base short and J 13 bases short, with 8 bases between. The germline V gene encodes CDR1 SGHTA and CDR2 FQGNSA. This CDR3 has 11 amino acids. The chain's CDR3 is CASSLGQTQHF. In DNA, the CDR3 is TGTGCCAGCAGCTTAGGACAGACACAGCATTTT.

This clonotype was recorded at least ten times. The rearrangement uses TRBV10-2 and TRBJ2-7; D is possibly TRBD2 (6 bases). The ends were cut back, 10 bases at V and 2 bases at J, with 15 bases in the middle. Looked up from germline, CDR1 is WSHSY and CDR2 is SAAADI. CDR3 length: 13 residues. Written as DNA, the CDR3 is TGCGCCACCACGAGAGGAGGGGCCTACGAGCAGTACTTC. Residues: CATTRGGAYEQYF.

This clonotype has ten or more counts. The chain carries TRBV12-3 or TRBV12-4 and TRBJ1-1, with D unresolved. V shed 3 bases and J shed 5 bases, with 7 bases lying between them. The length of the CDR3 is 12 residues. The CDR3 reads CASSFVTTEAFF. The CDR3 DNA reads as TGTGCCAGCAGTTTCGTAACAACTGAAGCTTTCTTT.

In DNA, the CDR3 is TGCAGCGTAAGGGGCGGGAGTTCTGGCACCGGGGAGCTGTTTTTT. Its protein is CSVRGGSSGTGELFF. V and J are TRBV29-1 and TRBJ2-2, with 7 bases identical to TRBD2. V lost 6 bases and J lost 4; bases outside the gene matches: 11. The CDR3 length is 15 residues. From germline, CDR1 is SQVTM and CDR2 ANQGSEA.

Many counts were recorded for this clonotype. V and J are TRBV7-3 and TRBJ1-1; D is perhaps TRBD1 (5 bases). Trimming left V 1 base short and J 2 bases short, with 8 bases between. The CDR3 length is 14 residues. Germline CDR1 is SGHTA and CDR2 is FQGTGA. The chain's CDR3 is CASSLSRDNTEAFF. CDR3 DNA sequence: TGTGCCAGCAGCTTAAGTCGGGACAACACTGAAGCTTTCTTT.

The rearrangement uses TRBV6-1 and TRBJ2-5, with TRBD1 matching 7 bases. The germline V gene encodes CDR1 MNHNS and CDR2 SASEGT. The CDR3 is made up of 15 amino acids. The V gene end was trimmed by 4 bases and the J gene end by 4 bases; junction bases not matched to a gene: 9. The chain's CDR3 is CASSGDRERGETQYF. CDR3 sequence (DNA): TGTGCCAGCAGTGGCGACAGGGAACGGGGAGAGACCCAGTACTTC.

This clonotype appeared many times. V and J are TRBV6-5 and TRBJ2-7; 7 bases map to TRBD1. Germline CDR1 is MNHEY and CDR2 is SVGAGI. CDR3 length equals 14 residues. With 0 bases clipped from V and 3 bases from J, the junction kept 2 bases outside the gene matches. CDR3 sequence (DNA): TGTGCCAGCAGTTACTCCACAGGGGACTACGAGCAGTACTTC. Its protein product is CASSYSTGDYEQYF.

This clonotype has ten or more counts. The V gene is TRBV20-1, the J gene TRBJ2-7; 8 positions match TRBD1. V trimming: 3 bases; J trimming: 2 bases; junction bases outside the gene matches: 6. The CDR3 sequence is 14 residues long. CDR1 is DFQATT, CDR2 SNEGSKA, per germline (reference sequence). CDR3 in amino acids: CSARLWTGTYEQYF. The CDR3 region has the DNA TGCAGTGCTAGGTTATGGACAGGGACCTACGAGCAGTACTTC.

This clonotype was counted many times. The V gene is TRBV24-1, the J gene TRBJ2-3; a weak D match, TRBD1 (5 bases). The CDR3 covers 16 residues. The V end was cut by 4 bases, the J end by 3 bases, with 16 bases between. CDR1 and CDR2 from the germline V gene are KGHDR and SFDVKD. This CDR3 reads CATSDSGLSGTDTQYF. The CDR3 DNA reads TGTGCCACCAGTGACTCAGGGTTATCTGGAACAGATACGCAGTATTTT.

About this clonotype: A single base separates this from a much larger clone, so it may be a read error. The chain employs TRBV19 and TRBJ2-7; D perhaps matches TRBD2 (5 bases). V was trimmed by 4 bases and J by 3 bases, leaving 13 bases between them. The CDR3 runs 14 residues. Germline V CDR1 and CDR2: LNHDA, SQIVND (reference sequence). The CDR3 here is CASSTGKVLYEQYF. CDR3 nucleotides: TGTGCCAGTAGTACCGGGAAAGTACTCTACGAGCAGTACTTC.

In its sample, this clonotype was seen many times. This rearrangement joins TRBV12-3 or TRBV12-4 to TRBJ1-2; D call uncertain. Trimming took off 3 bases at V and 3 bases at J, with 8 bases between the two ends. The CDR3 is 13 amino acids. CDR3: CASSFGVHYGYTF. The CDR3 DNA sequence: TGTGCCAGCAGTTTTGGGGTCCACTATGGCTACACCTTC.

This clonotype was detected ten times or more. This sequence joins TRBV20-1 and TRBJ2-5; D is undetermined. V gave up 1 base and J gave up 3 bases, with 9 bases separating them. The CDR3 has 13 residues. Germline-derived CDR1 and CDR2 are DFQATT and SNEGSKA (reference sequence). The CDR3 sequence is CSARVVREETQYF. For the CDR3, the DNA is TGCAGTGCTAGAGTTGTACGGGAAGAGACCCAGTACTTC.

This clonotype was counted ten times or more. This rearrangement joins TRBV28 to TRBJ1-4; a weak D match, TRBD1 (5 bases). V lost 4 bases and J 3 bases, leaving 12 bases between the germline ends. CDR1 and CDR2 (germline): MDHEN, SYDVKM. The CDR3 extends over 15 amino acids. The CDR3 spells CASSSQGGANEKLFF. The CDR3 nucleotides are TGTGCCAGCAGTTCCCAGGGTGGGGCTAATGAAAAACTGTTTTTT.

This clonotype was detected many times. The chain carries TRBV20-1 and TRBJ1-1; 7 nucleotides line up with TRBD1. The CDR3 has 13 residues. Germline V gene lookup returns CDR1 DFQATT and CDR2 SNEGSKA (reference sequence). The V segment lost 3 bases and the J segment 2 bases; nucleotides outside the gene matches: 3. For the CDR3, the DNA is TGCAGTGCTAGGGGGGACAGCAACACTGAAGCTTTCTTT. The encoded protein is CSARGDSNTEAFF.

This chain joins TRBV13 and TRBJ2-3; tentatively, D is TRBD2 (6 bases). The V gene's germline CDR1 is PRHDT and CDR2 FYEKMQ (reference sequence). The length of the CDR3 is 15 residues. V was cut by 5 bases and J by 2 bases, with 14 bases left in between. CDR3 region: CASSAPGLPTDTQYF. The CDR3 nucleotides read TGTGCCAGCAGCGCCCCGGGACTTCCCACAGATACGCAGTATTTT. Using reference TRBV13 and TRBJ2-3 for the parts outside the CDR3, the full variable domain is AAGVIQSPRHLIKEKRETATLKCYPIPRHDTVYWYQQGPGQDPQFLISFYEKMQSDKGSIPDRFSAQQFSDYHSELNMSSLELGDSALYFCASSAPGLPTDTQYFGPGTRLTVL.

This clonotype has at least ten counts. The rearrangement joins TRBV9 to TRBJ2-7; D may match TRBD1 or TRBD2 (5 bases each). V lost 4 bases to trimming and J lost 3 bases, with 17 bases between them. The CDR3 covers 15 residues. Germline V lookup: CDR1 SGDLS, CDR2 YYNGEE. CDR3 residues: CASSRSGTTLYEQYF. CDR3 coding DNA: TGTGCCAGCAGCCGGTCCGGGACCACCCTCTACGAGCAGTACTTC.

This clonotype occurred many times. The rearrangement links TRBV5-1 to TRBJ2-3; TRBD2 is a possible D gene (6 bases). V lost 4 bases and J lost 5, with 14 bases in between. Germline CDR1 and CDR2: SGHRS and YFSETQ. The CDR3 covers 14 residues. The CDR3 is CASSPGTQGDTQYF. The DNA of the CDR3 is TGCGCCAGCAGCCCGGGGACTCAGGGAGATACGCAGTATTTT.

This clonotype was counted between two and nine times. The genes are TRBV4-3 and TRBJ1-4; perhaps TRBD1 as D (6 bases). V lost 0 bases, J lost 4 bases, and 9 bases lay in between. This CDR3 is built from 15 residues. Germline lookup yields CDR1 LGHNA and CDR2 YSLEER. CDR3 protein: CASSQDGGFNEKLFF. The CDR3 bases are TGCGCCAGCAGCCAAGATGGGGGCTTTAATGAAAAACTGTTTTTT.

In its sample, this clonotype was seen many times. V usage is TRBV15 and J usage is TRBJ2-3; possible D gene TRBD2, 6 bases. This CDR3 contains 17 residues. V lost 4 bases, J lost 6 bases, and 23 bases lay in between. Germline-derived CDR1 and CDR2 are LNHNV and YYDKDF (reference sequence). The CDR3 coding sequence is TGTGCCACCAGCAAAACTGGGACTCCGCTCCCCTCCGATACGCAGTATTTT. Its protein is CATSKTGTPLPSDTQYF.

This clonotype was counted at least ten times. V usage is TRBV9 and J usage is TRBJ1-1, with a possible D match to TRBD1 (5 bases). CDR1 is SGDLS, CDR2 YYNGEE, per germline. The CDR3 has 14 amino acids. The V end lost 6 bases, the J end lost 5 bases, and 17 bases lay between the germline ends. Here the CDR3 reads CASTTGSRRTEAFF. CDR3 bases: TGTGCCAGCACAACAGGCTCACGGAGGACTGAAGCTTTCTTT. Looking up the rest from reference TRBV9 and TRBJ1-1 gives the full variable domain: DSGVTQTPKHLITATGQRVTLRCSPRSGDLSVYWYQQSLDQGLQFLIQYYNGEERAKGNILERFSAQQFPDLHSELNLSSLELGDSALYFCASTTGSRRTEAFFGQGTRLTVV.

Ten or more counts support this clonotype. This sequence joins TRBV27 and TRBJ2-3; 8 bases line up with TRBD2. The germline V gene encodes CDR1 MNHEY and CDR2 SMNVEV (reference sequence). This CDR3 has 17 amino acids. V shed 4 bases, J shed 5 bases, and the junction held 14 bases outside the gene matches. CDR3 protein: CASSSWGLAGLEDTQYF. Here the CDR3 DNA reads TGTGCCAGCAGTTCCTGGGGTTTAGCGGGGCTGGAAGATACGCAGTATTTT.

This clonotype was counted at least ten times. V and J are TRBV6-5 and TRBJ1-6; possibly TRBD1 for D (5 bases). This CDR3 spans 14 amino acids. Germline CDR1 and CDR2: MNHEY and SVGAGI. Trimming removed 4 bases from V and 8 bases from J, with 12 bases in between. CDR3 DNA sequence: TGTGCCAGCAGTTTCCAGGGTGCCGATTCACCCCTCCACTTT. Protein: CASSFQGADSPLHF.

This clonotype was found many times. This chain connects TRBV29-1 to TRBJ2-7; 7 bases are shared with TRBD2. From germline, CDR1 is SQVTM and CDR2 ANQGSEA. V shed 4 bases and J 3 bases; nucleotides not matched to a gene: 6. The CDR3 sequence is 13 residues long. In DNA form, the CDR3 reads TGCAGCGTTGTGGGAGGGACCCACTACGAGCAGTACTTC. Translation gives CSVVGGTHYEQYF.

There are many counts of this clonotype. This chain links TRBV5-1 with TRBJ1-1, with 7 nucleotides matching TRBD1. From germline, CDR1 is SGHRS and CDR2 YFSETQ. This CDR3 region has 15 residues. The trim removed 0 bases at V and 4 bases at J, leaving 6 bases unmatched. This chain's CDR3 is CASSLAEGAGTEAFF. CDR3 coding DNA: TGCGCCAGCAGCTTGGCCGAGGGGGCGGGCACTGAAGCTTTCTTT.

The sample holds many counts of this clonotype. V is TRBV6-2 or TRBV6-3 and J is TRBJ2-1, with D tentatively TRBD1 (6 bases). Trimming removed 8 bases from V and 3 bases from J, with 23 bases in between. The CDR3 sequence is 17 residues long. Germline V lookup: CDR1 MNHEY, CDR2 SVGEGT. CDR3 DNA sequence: TGTGCCAGCGAGTCTCCCCCGACAGGCAAATTCTACAATGAGCAGTTCTTC. Translating it yields CASESPPTGKFYNEQFF.